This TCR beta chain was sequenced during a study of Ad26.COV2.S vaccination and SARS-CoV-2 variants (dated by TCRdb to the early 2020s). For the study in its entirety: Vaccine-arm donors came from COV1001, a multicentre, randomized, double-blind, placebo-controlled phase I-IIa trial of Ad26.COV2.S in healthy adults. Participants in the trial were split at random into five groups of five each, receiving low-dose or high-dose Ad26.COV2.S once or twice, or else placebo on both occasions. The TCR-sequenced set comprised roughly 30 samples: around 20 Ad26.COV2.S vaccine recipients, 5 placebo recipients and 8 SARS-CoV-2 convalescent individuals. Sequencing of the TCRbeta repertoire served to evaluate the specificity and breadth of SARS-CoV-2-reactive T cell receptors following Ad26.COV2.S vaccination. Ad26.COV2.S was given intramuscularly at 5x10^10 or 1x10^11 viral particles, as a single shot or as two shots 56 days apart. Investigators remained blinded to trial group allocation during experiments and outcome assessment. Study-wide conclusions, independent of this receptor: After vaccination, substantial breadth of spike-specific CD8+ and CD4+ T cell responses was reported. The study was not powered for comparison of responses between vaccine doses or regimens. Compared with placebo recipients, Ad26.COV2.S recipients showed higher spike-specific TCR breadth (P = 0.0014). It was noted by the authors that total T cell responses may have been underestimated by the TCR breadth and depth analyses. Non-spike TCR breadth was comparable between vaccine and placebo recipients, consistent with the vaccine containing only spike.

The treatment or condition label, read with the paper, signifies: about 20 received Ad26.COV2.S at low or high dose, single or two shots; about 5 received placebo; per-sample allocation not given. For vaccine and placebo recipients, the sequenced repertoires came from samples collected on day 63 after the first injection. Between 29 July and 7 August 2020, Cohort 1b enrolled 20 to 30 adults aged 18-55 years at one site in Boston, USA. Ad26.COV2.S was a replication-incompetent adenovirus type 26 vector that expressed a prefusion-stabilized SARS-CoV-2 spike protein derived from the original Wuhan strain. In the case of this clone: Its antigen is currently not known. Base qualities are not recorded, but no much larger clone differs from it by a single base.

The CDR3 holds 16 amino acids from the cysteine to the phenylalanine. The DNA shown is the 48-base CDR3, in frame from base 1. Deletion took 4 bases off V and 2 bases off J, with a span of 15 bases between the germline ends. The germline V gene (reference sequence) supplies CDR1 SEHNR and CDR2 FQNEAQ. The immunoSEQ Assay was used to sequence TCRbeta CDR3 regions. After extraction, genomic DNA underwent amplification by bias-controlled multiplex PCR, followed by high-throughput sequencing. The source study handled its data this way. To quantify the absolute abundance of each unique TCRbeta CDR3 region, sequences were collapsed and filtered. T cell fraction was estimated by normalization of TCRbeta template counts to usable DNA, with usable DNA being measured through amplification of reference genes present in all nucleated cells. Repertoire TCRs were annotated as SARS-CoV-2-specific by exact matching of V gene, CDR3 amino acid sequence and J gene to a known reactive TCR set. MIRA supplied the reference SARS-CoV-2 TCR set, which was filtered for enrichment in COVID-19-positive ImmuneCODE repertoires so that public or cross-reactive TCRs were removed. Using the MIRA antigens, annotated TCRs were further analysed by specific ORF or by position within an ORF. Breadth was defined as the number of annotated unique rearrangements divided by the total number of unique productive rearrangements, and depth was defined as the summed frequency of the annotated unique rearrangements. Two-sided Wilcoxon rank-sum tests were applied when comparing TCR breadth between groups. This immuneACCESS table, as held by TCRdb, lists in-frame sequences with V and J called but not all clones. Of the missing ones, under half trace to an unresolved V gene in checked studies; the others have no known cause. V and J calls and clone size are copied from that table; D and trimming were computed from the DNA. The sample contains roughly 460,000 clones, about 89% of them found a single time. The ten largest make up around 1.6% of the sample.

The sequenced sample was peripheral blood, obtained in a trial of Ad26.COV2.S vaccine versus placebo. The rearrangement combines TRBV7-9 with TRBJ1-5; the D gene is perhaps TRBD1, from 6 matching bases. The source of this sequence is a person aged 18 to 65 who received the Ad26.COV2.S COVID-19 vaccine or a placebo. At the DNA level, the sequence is TGTGCCAGCAGCTCGGGGGGGCAGGGAGGCAATCAGCCCCAGCATTTT. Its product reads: CASSSGGQGGNQPQHF.